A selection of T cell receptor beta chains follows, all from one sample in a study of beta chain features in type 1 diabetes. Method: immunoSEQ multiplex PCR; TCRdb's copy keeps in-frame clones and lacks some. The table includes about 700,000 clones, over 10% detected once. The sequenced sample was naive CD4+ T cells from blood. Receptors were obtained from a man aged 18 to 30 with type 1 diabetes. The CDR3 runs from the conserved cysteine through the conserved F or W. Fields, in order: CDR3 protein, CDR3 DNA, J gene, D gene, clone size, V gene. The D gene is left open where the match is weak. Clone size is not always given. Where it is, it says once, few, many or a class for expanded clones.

CASSPGGNTEAFF	TGTGCCAGCTCACCAGGGGGGAACACTGAAGCTTTCTTT	TRBJ1-1	NA	few	TRBV18
CASSLGQGDTEAFF	TGTGCCAGCAGCCTGGGACAGGGGGACACTGAAGCTTTCTTT	TRBJ1-1	TRBD1	NA	TRBV7-9
CAWKVNEQYF	TGTGCCTGGAAGGTCAACGAGCAGTACTTC	TRBJ2-7	NA	few	TRBV30
CASSYTDMNTEAFF	TGTGCCAGCAGCTATACAGACATGAACACTGAAGCTTTCTTT	TRBJ1-1	NA	NA	TRBV5-4
CASSQVGIGFF	TGTGCCAGCAGCCAAGTGGGGATTGGTTTCTTT	TRBJ1-1	NA	NA	TRBV14
CASSFTANQETQYF	TGTGCCAGCAGCTTTACAGCTAACCAAGAGACCCAGTACTTC	TRBJ2-5	NA	NA	TRBV7-7
CASQGGWNTGELFF	TGCGCCAGCCAGGGGGGCTGGAACACCGGGGAGCTGTTTTTT	TRBJ2-2	NA	few	TRBV5-1
CASSQDLGALKTDTQYF	TGCGCCAGCAGCCAAGACTTAGGGGCCCTAAAGACAGATACGCAGTATTTT	TRBJ2-3	NA	few	TRBV4-1
CASSLTRDKNTEAFF	TGTGCCAGCAGCTTGACCCGGGACAAGAACACTGAAGCTTTCTTT	TRBJ1-1	NA	once	TRBV7-9
CASSLAGGNEKLFF	TGTGCCAGCAGCTTAGCAGGGGGGAATGAAAAACTGTTTTTT	TRBJ1-4	NA	NA	TRBV7-6
CSARQVIGYTF	TGCAGTGCTAGACAGGTTATTGGCTACACCTTC	TRBJ1-2	NA	NA	TRBV20-1
CASSLGLSPSYEQYF	TGCGCCAGCAGCTTGGGCCTCTCCCCTTCCTACGAGCAGTACTTC	TRBJ2-7	NA	NA	TRBV5-1
CAISESIAGANEAFF	TGTGCCATCAGTGAGTCGATCGCGGGAGCAAACGAAGCTTTCTTT	TRBJ1-1	NA	NA	TRBV10-3
CASSSLAGTYNEQFF	TGTGCCAGCAGCTCCCTAGCGGGGACTTACAATGAGCAGTTCTTC	TRBJ2-1	TRBD2	NA	TRBV7-6
CSVEEPVNTEAFF	TGCAGCGTTGAGGAGCCGGTGAACACTGAAGCTTTCTTT	TRBJ1-1	NA	few	TRBV29-1
CAWSAPAYEQYF	TGTGCCTGGAGTGCCCCGGCATACGAGCAGTACTTC	TRBJ2-7	NA	few	TRBV30
CASSSGGLAGQETQYF	TGTGCCAGCAGTTCAGGGGGACTAGCGGGCCAAGAGACCCAGTACTTC	TRBJ2-5	TRBD2	few	TRBV28
CASTIAGDRTDTQYF	TGTGCCAGCACCATCGCCGGGGATCGGACAGATACGCAGTATTTT	TRBJ2-3	NA	NA	TRBV7-2
CASSLSGVAGELFF	TGTGCCAGCAGCTTAAGTGGGGTAGCCGGGGAGCTGTTTTTT	TRBJ2-2	NA	few	TRBV7-2
CASSSHSGYTF	TGTGCCAGCAGTTCACACAGTGGCTACACCTTC	TRBJ1-2	NA	few	TRBV28
CAWSVRFQGNQPQHF	TGTGCCTGGAGTGTACGGTTCCAGGGAAATCAGCCCCAGCATTTT	TRBJ1-5	NA	NA	TRBV30
CASSEYGSNQPQHF	TGTGCCAGCAGTGAATACGGAAGCAATCAGCCCCAGCATTTT	TRBJ1-5	NA	NA	TRBV6-1
CASSLAVGGTDTQYF	TGTGCCAGCAGCTTAGCAGTTGGAGGTACAGATACGCAGTATTTT	TRBJ2-3	NA	few	TRBV7-9
CASSDRTTTDTQYF	TGTGCCAGCAGCGACCGGACTACCACAGATACGCAGTATTTT	TRBJ2-3	NA	NA	TRBV28
CASAGPSQETQYF	TGTGCCAGTGCCGGACCCAGCCAAGAGACCCAGTACTTC	TRBJ2-5	NA	NA	TRBV19
CASRFGRSQTGELFF	TGTGCCAGCAGGTTTGGGCGGAGCCAAACCGGGGAGCTGTTTTTT	TRBJ2-2	NA	few	TRBV5-4
CASSVAAGRGDTQYF	TGTGCCAGCAGCGTAGCTGCGGGCCGGGGGGATACGCAGTATTTT	TRBJ2-3	NA	few	TRBV9
CSAGQNEQFF	TGCAGTGCTGGACAGAACGAGCAGTTCTTC	TRBJ2-1	NA	few	TRBV20-1
CAISEARSPGPNTGKTQYF	TGTGCCATCAGTGAGGCCCGATCTCCGGGGCCCAATACTGGGAAGACCCAGTACTTC	TRBJ2-5	NA	NA	TRBV10-3
CASSVEGLAGAGDQETQYF	TGTGCCAGCAGCGTAGAGGGACTAGCGGGGGCAGGGGATCAAGAGACCCAGTACTTC	TRBJ2-5	TRBD2	few	TRBV9
CASTLGQNQPQHF	TGTGCCAGCACCTTGGGACAGAATCAGCCCCAGCATTTT	TRBJ1-5	TRBD1	NA	TRBV6-5
CASSLTGSSTDTQYF	TGTGCCAGCAGCTTAACTGGCTCTAGCACAGATACGCAGTATTTT	TRBJ2-3	NA	few	TRBV7-3
CASSPAFRRTDTQYF	TGTGCCAGCAGCCCGGCATTTCGGAGAACAGATACGCAGTATTTT	TRBJ2-3	NA	NA	TRBV21-1
CASSQDLGTTSPLHF	TGTGCCAGCAGCCAGGATTTAGGGACAACTTCACCCCTCCACTTT	TRBJ1-6	NA	NA	TRBV4-2
CSVLLSDGTGTFSNQPQHF	TGCAGCGTCCTTCTTTCTGATGGGACAGGCACGTTTAGCAATCAGCCCCAGCATTTT	TRBJ1-5	TRBD1	few	TRBV29-1
CASSWGQGQETQYF	TGTGCCAGCAGCTGGGGACAGGGACAAGAGACCCAGTACTTC	TRBJ2-5	TRBD1	few	TRBV11-2
CASSFTRDRGNSPLHF	TGTGCCAGCAGCTTTACCCGGGACAGGGGAAATTCACCCCTCCACTTT	TRBJ1-6	TRBD1	few	TRBV7-2
CASSLWTAYTDTQYF	TGTGCCAGCAGCTTATGGACGGCCTACACAGATACGCAGTATTTT	TRBJ2-3	NA	few	TRBV13
CASNPDGRGVSGEKLFF	TGCGCCAGCAACCCCGACGGACGGGGGGTGTCAGGTGAAAAACTGTTTTTT	TRBJ1-4	NA	once	TRBV5-1
CASSLESGHGQPQHF	TGCGCCAGCAGCTTGGAAAGCGGGCACGGGCAGCCCCAGCATTTT	TRBJ1-5	NA	NA	TRBV5-1